This T cell receptor (beta chain) originates from a study of cytomegalovirus exposure and HLA in healthy donors. This clone has more than one count but fewer than ten. Its antigen remains unknown. Primers: 60 Vbeta forward and 13 Jbeta reverse. Methods used by the authors: Around 80 million unique TCR beta chains, around 10 million of them shared, were counted by a later analysis. Generated by immunoSEQ multiplex PCR, the TCRdb table keeps only in-frame clones and is missing some. That table is the source of V, J and clone size, and D and trimming were worked out from the DNA. The repertoire holds 200,000 to 250,000 clones, with around 70% as singletons. Study-level findings and limits: According to reports, the classifier identified cytomegalovirus status with high specificity and sensitivity. V- and J-gene trimming of TCR beta was linked (in a later analysis) to a missense DCLRE1C variant.

Sequenced material: PBMCs. The origin of this receptor is a man aged 40-55 years in good health and CMV-seropositive.

CDR3 in DNA: TGTGCCAGCAGCCTCCGAGGGCGGATGAACACTGAAGCTTTCTTT. Translated: CASSLRGRMNTEAFF. V and J are TRBV11-1 and TRBJ1-1; the D is unclear. The CDR3 sequence is 15 residues long. Trimming cost V 5 bases and J 0 bases, with 13 bases left between them. Per germline, CDR1 SGHAT and CDR2 FQDESV (reference sequence).